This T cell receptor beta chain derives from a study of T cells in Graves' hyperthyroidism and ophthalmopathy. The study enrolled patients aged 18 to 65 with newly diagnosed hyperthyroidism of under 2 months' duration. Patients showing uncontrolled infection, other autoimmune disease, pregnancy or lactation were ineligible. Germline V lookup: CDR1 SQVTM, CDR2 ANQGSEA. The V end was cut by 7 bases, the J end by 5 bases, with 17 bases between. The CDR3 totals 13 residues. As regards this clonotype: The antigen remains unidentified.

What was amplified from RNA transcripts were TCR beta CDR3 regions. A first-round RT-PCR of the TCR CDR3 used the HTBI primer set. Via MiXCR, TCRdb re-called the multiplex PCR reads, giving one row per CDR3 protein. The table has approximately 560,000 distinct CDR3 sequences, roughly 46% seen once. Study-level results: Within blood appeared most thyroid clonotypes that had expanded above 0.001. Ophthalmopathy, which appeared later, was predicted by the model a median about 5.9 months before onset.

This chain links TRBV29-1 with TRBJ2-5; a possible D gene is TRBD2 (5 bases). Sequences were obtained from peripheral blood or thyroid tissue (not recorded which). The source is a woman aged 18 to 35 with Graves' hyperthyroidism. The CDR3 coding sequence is TGCAGCGCCGCCGAGGGAGATGGGGAGACCCAGTACTTC. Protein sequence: CSAAEGDGETQYF.